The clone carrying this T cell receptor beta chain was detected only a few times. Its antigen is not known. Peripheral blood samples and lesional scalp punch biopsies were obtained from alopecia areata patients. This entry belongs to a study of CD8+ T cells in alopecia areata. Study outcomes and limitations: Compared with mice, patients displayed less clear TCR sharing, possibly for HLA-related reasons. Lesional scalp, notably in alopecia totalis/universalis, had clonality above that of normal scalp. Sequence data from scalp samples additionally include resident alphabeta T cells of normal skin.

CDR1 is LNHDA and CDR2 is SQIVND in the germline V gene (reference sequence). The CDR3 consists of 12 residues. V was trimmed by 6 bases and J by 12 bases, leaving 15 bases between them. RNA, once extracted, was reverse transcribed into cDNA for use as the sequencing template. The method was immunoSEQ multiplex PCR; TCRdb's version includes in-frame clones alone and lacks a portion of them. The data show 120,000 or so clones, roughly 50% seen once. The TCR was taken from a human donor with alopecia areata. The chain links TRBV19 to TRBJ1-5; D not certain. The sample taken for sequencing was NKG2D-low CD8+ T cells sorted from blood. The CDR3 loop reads CASRQPGGIQHF. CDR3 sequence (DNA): TGTGCCAGTAGACAGCCCGGAGGAATCCAGCATTTT.